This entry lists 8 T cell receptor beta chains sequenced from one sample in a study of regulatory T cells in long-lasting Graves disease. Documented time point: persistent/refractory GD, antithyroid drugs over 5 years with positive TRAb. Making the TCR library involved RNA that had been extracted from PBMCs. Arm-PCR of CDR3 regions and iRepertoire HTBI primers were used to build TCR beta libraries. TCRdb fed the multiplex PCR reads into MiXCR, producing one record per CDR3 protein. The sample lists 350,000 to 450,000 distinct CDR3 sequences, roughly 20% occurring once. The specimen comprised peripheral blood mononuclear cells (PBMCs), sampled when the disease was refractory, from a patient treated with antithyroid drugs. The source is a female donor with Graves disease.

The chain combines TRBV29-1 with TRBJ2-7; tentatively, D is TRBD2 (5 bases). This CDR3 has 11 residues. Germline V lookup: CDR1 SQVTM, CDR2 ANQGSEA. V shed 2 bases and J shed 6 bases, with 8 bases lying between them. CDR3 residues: CSVENRGEQYF. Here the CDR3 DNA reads TGCAGCGTTGAAAATCGGGGCGAGCAGTACTTC.

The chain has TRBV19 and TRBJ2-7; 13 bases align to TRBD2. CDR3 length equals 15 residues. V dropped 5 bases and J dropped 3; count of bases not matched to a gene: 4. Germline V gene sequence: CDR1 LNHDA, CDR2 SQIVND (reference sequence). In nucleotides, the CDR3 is TGTGCCAGTAGTTTTGGGACTAGCGGGGTCTACGAGCAGTACTTC. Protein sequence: CASSFGTSGVYEQYF. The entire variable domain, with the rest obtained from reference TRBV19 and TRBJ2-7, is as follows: DGGITQSPKYLFRKEGQNVTLSCEQNLNHDAMYWYRQDPGQGLRLIYYSQIVNDFQKGDIAEGYSVSREKKESFPLTVTSAQKNPTAFYLCASSFGTSGVYEQYFGPGTRLTVT.

CDR3 coding DNA: TGTGCCAGCAGCGGCGCCGGGGCTCGAGCCTACAATGAGCAGTTCTTC. Protein sequence: CASSGAGARAYNEQFF. The chain joins TRBV12-3 or TRBV12-4 to TRBJ2-1; D is possibly TRBD1 or TRBD2 (5 bases each). The CDR3 has 16 amino acids. Deletions cut 6 bases from V and 2 bases from J, with 17 bases between.

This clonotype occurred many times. In nucleotides, the CDR3 is TGTGCCAGCAGTGGCGGGGGGGGAGTGGACAATCAGCCCCAGCATTTT. Amino acid sequence: CASSGGGGVDNQPQHF. This sequence joins TRBV2 and TRBJ1-5; tentative D call: TRBD1 (5 bases). Germline V gives CDR1 SNHLY, CDR2 FYNNEI. The CDR3 runs to 16 residues. V was trimmed by 4 bases and J by 3 bases, leaving 16 bases between them.

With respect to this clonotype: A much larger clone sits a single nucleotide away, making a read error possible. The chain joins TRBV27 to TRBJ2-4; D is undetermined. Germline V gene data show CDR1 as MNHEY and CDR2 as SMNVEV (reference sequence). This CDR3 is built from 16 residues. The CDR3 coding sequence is TGTGTCAGCAGTTTAAACCCCGACTTAGCCAAAAACATTCAGTACTTC. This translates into CVSSLNPDLAKNIQYF.

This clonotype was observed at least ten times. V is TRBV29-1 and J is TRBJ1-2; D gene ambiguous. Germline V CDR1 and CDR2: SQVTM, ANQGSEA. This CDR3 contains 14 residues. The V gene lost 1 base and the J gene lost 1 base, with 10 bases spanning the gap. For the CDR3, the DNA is TGCAGCGTTGAAGTGTTCCAGGATAACTATGGCTACACCTTC. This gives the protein CSVEVFQDNYGYTF.

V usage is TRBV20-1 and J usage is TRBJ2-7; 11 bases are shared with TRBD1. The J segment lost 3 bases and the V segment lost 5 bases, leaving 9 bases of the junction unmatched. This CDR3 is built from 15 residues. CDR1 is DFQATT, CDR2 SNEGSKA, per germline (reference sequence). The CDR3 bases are TGCAGTGCTCGACTCGGGACAGGGGGGAACTACGAGCAGTACTTC. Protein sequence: CSARLGTGGNYEQYF.

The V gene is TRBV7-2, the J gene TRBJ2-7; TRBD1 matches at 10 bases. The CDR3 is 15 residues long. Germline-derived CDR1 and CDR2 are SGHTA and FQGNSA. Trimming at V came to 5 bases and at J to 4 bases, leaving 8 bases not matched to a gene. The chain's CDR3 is CASSTPGQGTYEQYF. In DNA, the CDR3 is TGTGCCAGCAGCACCCCGGGACAGGGGACTTACGAGCAGTACTTC.